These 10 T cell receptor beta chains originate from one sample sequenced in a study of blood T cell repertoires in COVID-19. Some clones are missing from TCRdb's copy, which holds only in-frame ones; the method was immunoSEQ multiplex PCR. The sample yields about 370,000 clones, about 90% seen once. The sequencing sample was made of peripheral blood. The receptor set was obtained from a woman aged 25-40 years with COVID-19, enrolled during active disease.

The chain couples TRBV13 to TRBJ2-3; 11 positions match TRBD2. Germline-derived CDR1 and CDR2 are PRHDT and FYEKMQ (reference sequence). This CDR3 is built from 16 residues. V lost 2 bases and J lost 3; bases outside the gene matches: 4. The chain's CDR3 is CASSLFSGGATDTQYF. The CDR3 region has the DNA TGTGCCAGCAGCTTATTTAGCGGGGGGGCGACAGATACGCAGTATTTT.

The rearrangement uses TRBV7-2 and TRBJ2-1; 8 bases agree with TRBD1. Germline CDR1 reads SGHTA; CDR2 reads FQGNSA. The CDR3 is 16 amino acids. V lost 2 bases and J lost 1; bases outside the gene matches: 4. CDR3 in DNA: TGTGCCAGCAGCTTATTTCAGGGGGCTTCCTACAATGAGCAGTTCTTC. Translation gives CASSLFQGASYNEQFF. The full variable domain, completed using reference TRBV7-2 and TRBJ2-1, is GAGVSQSPSNKVTEKGKDVELRCDPISGHTALYWYRQSLGQGLEFLIYFQGNSAPDKSGLPSDRFSAERTGGSVSTLTIQRTQQEDSAVYLCASSLFQGASYNEQFFGPGTRLTVL.

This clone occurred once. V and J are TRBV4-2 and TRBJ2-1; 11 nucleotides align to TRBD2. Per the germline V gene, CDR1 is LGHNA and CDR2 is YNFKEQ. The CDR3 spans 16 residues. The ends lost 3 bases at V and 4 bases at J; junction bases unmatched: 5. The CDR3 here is CASSQGLAGGYNEQFF. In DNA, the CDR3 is TGTGCCAGCAGCCAGGGGCTAGCGGGGGGTTACAATGAGCAGTTCTTC.

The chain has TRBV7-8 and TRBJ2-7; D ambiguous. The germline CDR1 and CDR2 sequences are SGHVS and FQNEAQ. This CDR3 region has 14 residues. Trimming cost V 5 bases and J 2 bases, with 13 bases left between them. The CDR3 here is CASSRFDTTYEQYF. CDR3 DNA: TGTGCCAGCAGCCGGTTCGACACAACCTACGAGCAGTACTTC.

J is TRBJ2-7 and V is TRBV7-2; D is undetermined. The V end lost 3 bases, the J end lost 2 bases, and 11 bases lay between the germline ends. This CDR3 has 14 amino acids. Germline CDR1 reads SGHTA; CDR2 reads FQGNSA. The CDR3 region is CASSFATSPYEQYF. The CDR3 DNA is TGTGCCAGCAGCTTTGCAACTTCCCCCTACGAGCAGTACTTC.

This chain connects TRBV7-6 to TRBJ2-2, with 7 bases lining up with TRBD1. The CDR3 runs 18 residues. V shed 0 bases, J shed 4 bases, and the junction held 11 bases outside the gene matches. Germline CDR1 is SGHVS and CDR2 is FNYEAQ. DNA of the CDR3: TGTGCCAGCAGCTTAGCGACTCCGTACAGGGGCCTCACCGGGGAGCTGTTTTTT. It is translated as CASSLATPYRGLTGELFF.

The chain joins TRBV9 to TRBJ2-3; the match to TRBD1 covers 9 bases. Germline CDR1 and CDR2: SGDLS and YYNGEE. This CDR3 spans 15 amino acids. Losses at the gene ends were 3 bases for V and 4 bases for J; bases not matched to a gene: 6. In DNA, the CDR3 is TGTGCCAGCAGCGAGACAGGGGGTCGCGCAGATACGCAGTATTTT. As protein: CASSETGGRADTQYF.

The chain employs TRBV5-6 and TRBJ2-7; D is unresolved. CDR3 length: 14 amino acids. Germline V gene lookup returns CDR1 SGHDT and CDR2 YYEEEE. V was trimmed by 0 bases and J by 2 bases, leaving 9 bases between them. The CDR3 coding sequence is TGTGCCAGCAGCTTGGGGATCACAGCCTACGAGCAGTACGTC. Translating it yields CASSLGITAYEQYV.

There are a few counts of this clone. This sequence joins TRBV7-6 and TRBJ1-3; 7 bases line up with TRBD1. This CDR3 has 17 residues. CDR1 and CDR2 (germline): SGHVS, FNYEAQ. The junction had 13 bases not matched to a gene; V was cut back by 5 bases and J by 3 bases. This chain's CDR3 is CASSPVLGQANGNTIYF. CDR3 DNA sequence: TGTGCCAGCAGCCCAGTATTAGGACAGGCGAATGGAAACACCATATATTTT.

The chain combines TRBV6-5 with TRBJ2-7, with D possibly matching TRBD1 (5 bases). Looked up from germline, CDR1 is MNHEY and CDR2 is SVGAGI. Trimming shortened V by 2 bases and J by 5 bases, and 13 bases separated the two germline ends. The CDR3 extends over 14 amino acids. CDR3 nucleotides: TGTGCCAGCAGTTACGGGGCAAGAACCCACGAGCAGTACTTC. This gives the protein CASSYGARTHEQYF.